This T cell receptor (beta chain) was observed in a study of regulatory T cells in long-lasting Graves disease. The TCR beta library used iRepertoire HTBI primers with Arm-PCR amplification of CDR3. MiXCR, run by TCRdb on the multiplex PCR reads, gives a single entry per CDR3 protein. The sample holds 350,000 to 400,000 distinct CDR3 sequences, roughly a sixth seen once. Trimming at V came to 8 bases and at J to 5 bases, leaving 12 bases not matched to a gene. The CDR3 has 15 residues. Germline CDR1 reads SGHTA; CDR2 reads FQGNSA. The time point: newly diagnosed GD, antithyroid drugs for less than 3 months. PBMC RNA served as the TCR library source. This clonotype was detected many times. Its cognate antigen is unknown. Findings and limits, study-wide: With a small sample size, accuracy may have been reduced.

Sequences were derived from peripheral blood mononuclear cells (PBMCs), sampled at new diagnosis, from a patient treated with antithyroid drugs. The rearrangement uses TRBV7-2 and TRBJ2-5, with 9 bases that match TRBD2. The source of this sequence is a female donor with Graves disease. The CDR3 DNA is TGTGCCAGCGCGAGACTAGCGGAGCTGGGGGAGACCCAGTACTTC. Its translation is CASARLAELGETQYF.